This T cell receptor (beta chain) came from a study of T cells after yellow fever vaccination. Study in general: Researchers used SMART-Seq v4 Ultra Low Input to prepare fractions that had low cell numbers. Points from the study as a whole: Reappearing after the booster were most of the clones from primary vaccination (around 95% CD4, approximately 86% CD8). The CD4 and CD8 compartments had a small share of their clonotypes in common.

The germline CDR1 and CDR2 sequences are SGDLS and YYNGEE. The CDR3 loop spans 15 amino acids. Trimming removed 4 bases from V and 6 bases from J, with 19 bases in between. 5'RACE template switching produced TCR cDNA carrying a universal primer site and UMIs. TCRdb itself ran the 5' RACE reads through MiXCR, one entry per CDR3 protein. The sample has about 320,000 distinct CDR3 sequences, approximately 4% seen once. A note on this clonotype: The antigen remains undetermined.

The V gene is TRBV9, the J gene TRBJ1-1; possible D gene TRBD1, 6 bases. Material: PBMCs, obtained 15 days after the yellow fever booster vaccination. The receptor comes from a man aged 18 to 35 who received the YFV17D yellow fever vaccine. CDR3 sequence: CASSPRTPGVAEAFF. DNA of the CDR3: TGTGCCAGCAGCCCTCGGACACCAGGGGTTGCTGAAGCTTTCTTT.